A single sample is the source of the 5 T cell receptor beta chains below, sequenced in a study of blood T cell repertoires in COVID-19. Only in-frame clones appear in the TCRdb table, and some are missing; sequencing was by immunoSEQ multiplex PCR. The data hold about 210,000 clones, with 85% observed a single time. Sequencing input: peripheral blood. The receptors shown here come from a woman aged 70-85 years with COVID-19, enrolled during active disease.

This rearrangement joins TRBV5-1 to TRBJ1-1; 8 bases align to TRBD1. The CDR3 consists of 13 residues. V dropped 6 bases and J dropped 3; count of bases not matched to a gene: 4. CDR1 is SGHRS and CDR2 is YFSETQ in the germline V gene. In DNA form, the CDR3 reads TGCGCCAGCAAGGGACAGGCGGACACTGAAGCTTTCTTT. Its translation is CASKGQADTEAFF.

The V and J genes are TRBV7-9 and TRBJ1-2, with 8 bases that match TRBD1. Germline V gene lookup returns CDR1 SEHNR and CDR2 FQNEAQ (reference sequence). The CDR3 contains 14 residues. V shed 3 bases and J 4 bases; nucleotides not matched to a gene: 4. CDR3 sequence reads: CASSFTGGSYGYTF. Written as DNA, the CDR3 is TGTGCCAGCAGCTTTACAGGGGGATCCTATGGCTACACCTTC. Together with reference TRBV7-9 and TRBJ1-2, the CDR3 gives the full variable domain: DTGVSQNPRHKITKRGQNVTFRCDPISEHNRLYWYRQTLGQGPEFLTYFQNEAQLEKSRLLSDRFSAERPKGSFSTLEIQRTEQGDSAMYLCASSFTGGSYGYTFGSGTRLTVV.

The rearrangement joins TRBV25-1 to TRBJ1-1; tentatively, D is TRBD1 (6 bases). The V and J ends lost 9 bases and 4 bases respectively, with 15 bases between them. This CDR3 is 13 amino acids long. Per the germline V gene, CDR1 is MGHDK and CDR2 is SYGVNS. CDR3: CASGRDTSTEAFF. CDR3 in DNA: TGTGCCAGTGGCCGGGACACAAGCACTGAAGCTTTCTTT. The full variable domain, rest sourced from reference TRBV25-1 and TRBJ1-1, is EADIYQTPRYLVIGTGKKITLECSQTMGHDKMYWYQQDPGMELHLIHYSYGVNSTEKGDLSSESTVSRIRTEHFPLTLESARPSHTSQYLCASGRDTSTEAFFGQGTRLTVV.

The chain couples TRBV4-3 to TRBJ1-2, with D possibly TRBD1 on 5 matching bases. Looked up from germline, CDR1 is LGHNA and CDR2 is YSLEER. V dropped 4 bases and J dropped 3 bases, with 24 bases sitting between them. This CDR3 contains 18 residues. CDR3 region: CASSRDYGRQGFHYGYTF. The CDR3 DNA reads TGCGCCAGCAGCCGAGACTATGGGAGGCAGGGATTTCACTATGGCTACACCTTC.

This clone was counted only a few times. V gene TRBV7-2 combines with J gene TRBJ2-7; D is perhaps TRBD2 (6 bases). Germline V gene sequence: CDR1 SGHTA, CDR2 FQGNSA. There are 14 residues in the CDR3. V gave up 2 bases and J gave up 4 bases, with 12 bases separating them. CDR3 DNA: TGTGCCAGCAGCTTAAGGGACTCGATTTACGAGCAGTACTTC. It translates to CASSLRDSIYEQYF.